The T cell receptor beta chain described here comes from a study of shared clonotypes between healthy human individuals. Study-wide results and caveats: At large depth, rarefaction still showed sorted-subset sequencing to be incomplete. Larger richness was generally estimated for naive than memory subsets.

V lost 1 base to trimming and J lost 0 bases, with 21 bases between them. The CDR3 has 19 amino acids. The germline gives CDR1 MGHRA, CDR2 YSYEKL. The deep-level immunoSEQ assay was used. On sorted subsets, replicate PCRs used 200 ng DNA, or 27,000 or so T cell genomes. The protocol was immunoSEQ multiplex PCR, while the TCRdb copy is restricted to in-frame clones and leaves out a portion. In the table there are more than 1 million clones, around 78% of which are singletons. Points on this clone: Its antigen is still unknown.

The clonotype was recovered from a man between 18 and 29 years old in good health. Some clones in this sample may be carry-over from other donors' samples. The chain has TRBV4-1 and TRBJ1-1; D is possibly TRBD1 (5 bases). The sequenced sample was memory CD4+ T cells from PBMCs. Subset indicated: CD45RA-negative fraction. The CDR3 nucleotides are TGCGCCAGCAGCCAAGGGTTATCGGTCGGGGGAGGCATGAACACTGAAGCTTTCTTT. Translated, it gives CASSQGLSVGGGMNTEAFF.